These 18 T cell receptor beta chains share one sample of origin, sequenced in a study of shared clonotypes between healthy human individuals. Data came from immunoSEQ multiplex PCR; TCRdb stores just in-frame clones and leaves some out. The data hold 2,500,000 or so clones, with less than 95% observed a single time. The sample taken for sequencing was naive CD4+ T cells from PBMCs. The subset denotes: CD45RA+ positively selected. The receptors stem from a man between 18 and 29 years old in good health. Some clones in this sample may be carry-over from other donors' samples.

The chain is built from TRBV7-2 and TRBJ2-2; 8 bases align to TRBD2. Germline CDR1 and CDR2: SGHTA and FQGNSA. V was clipped by 5 bases and J by 4 bases; unmatched bases: 6. CDR3 length: 15 residues. Here the CDR3 DNA reads TGTGCCAGCAGCCGCGGACTAGCATCCACCGGGGAGCTGTTTTTT. As protein: CASSRGLASTGELFF.

V gene TRBV5-4 combines with J gene TRBJ2-5; tentative D call: TRBD2 (5 bases). Germline assignment: CDR1 SGHNT and CDR2 YYREEE (reference sequence). Trimming shortened V by 4 bases and J by 5 bases, and 9 bases separated the two germline ends. The CDR3 extends over 12 amino acids. CDR3 residues: CASSRGSETQYF. Here the CDR3 DNA reads TGTGCCAGCAGCCGAGGGTCCGAGACCCAGTACTTC.

The chain is built from TRBV28 and TRBJ1-4; 10 bases align to TRBD1. The germline V gene encodes CDR1 MDHEN and CDR2 SYDVKM. Trimming cost V 6 bases and J 6 bases; bases outside gene matches: 7. This CDR3 spans 15 amino acids. The CDR3 sequence: CASSQFGTGDEKLFF. The CDR3 coding sequence is TGTGCCAGCAGCCAGTTCGGGACAGGGGATGAAAAACTGTTTTTT.

V usage is TRBV11-2 and J usage is TRBJ2-1; D gene unclear. Germline loops: CDR1 SGHAT, CDR2 FQNNGV. V was shortened by 3 bases and J by 10 bases, with 7 bases between the two germline ends. The length of the CDR3 is 11 residues. CDR3 DNA sequence: TGTGCCAGCAGCTTCAATTACGAGCAGTTCTTC. Translating it yields CASSFNYEQFF.

This clone was found once. V gene TRBV19 combines with J gene TRBJ2-7; the D is unclear. V was cut by 5 bases and J by 0 bases, with 11 bases left in between. This CDR3 region has 14 residues. The V gene's germline CDR1 is LNHDA and CDR2 SQIVND (reference sequence). DNA for the CDR3: TGTGCCAGTAGTCGAGAAAAAAGCTCCTACGAGCAGTACTTC. Protein: CASSREKSSYEQYF.

The chain couples TRBV5-4 to TRBJ2-3, with D perhaps matching TRBD1 or TRBD2 (5 bases each). Deletions cut 4 bases from V and 6 bases from J, with 9 bases between. There are 12 residues in the CDR3. From germline, CDR1 is SGHNT and CDR2 YYREEE (reference sequence). The CDR3 region is CASSSEGDTQYF. CDR3 DNA sequence: TGTGCCAGCAGCAGCGAGGGGGATACGCAGTATTTT. The whole variable domain, remainder taken from reference TRBV5-4 and TRBJ2-3, is ETGVTQSPTHLIKTRGQQVTLRCSSQSGHNTVSWYQQALGQGPQFIFQYYREEENGRGNFPPRFSGLQFPNYSSELNVNALELDDSALYLCASSSEGDTQYFGPGTRLTVL.

The genes are TRBV28 and TRBJ1-3; TRBD1 matches at 7 bases. Germline loops: CDR1 MDHEN, CDR2 SYDVKM. V gave up 4 bases and J gave up 3 bases; unmatched junction bases: 6. There are 15 residues in the CDR3. CDR3 sequence: CASSSTGTNGNTIYF. CDR3 nucleotide sequence: TGTGCCAGCAGTTCGACAGGGACCAATGGAAACACCATATATTTT. Looking up the rest from reference TRBV28 and TRBJ1-3 gives the full variable domain: DVKVTQSSRYLVKRTGEKVFLECVQDMDHENMFWYRQDPGLGLRLIYFSYDVKMKEKGDIPEGYSVSREKKERFSLILESASTNQTSMYLCASSSTGTNGNTIYFGEGSWLTVV.

The chain recombines TRBV7-3 with TRBJ2-1, with D possibly being TRBD2 (6 bases). Per the germline V gene, CDR1 is SGHTA and CDR2 is FQGTGA. Trimming stripped 4 bases from V and 1 base from J, with 11 bases between. The CDR3 length is 15 residues. The CDR3 coding sequence is TGTGCCAGCAGCTCCCGGGACTCATCCTACAATGAGCAGTTCTTC. This codes for CASSSRDSSYNEQFF.

The rearrangement joins TRBV29-1 to TRBJ1-1; no clear D. The germline gives CDR1 SQVTM, CDR2 ANQGSEA. Trimming took 6 bases from V and 1 from J, leaving 15 bases between them. The CDR3 runs to 14 residues. CDR3 amino acids: CSVRLKLGNTEAFF. CDR3 DNA: TGCAGCGTGCGCCTGAAGCTGGGGAACACTGAAGCTTTCTTT.

The chain carries TRBV6-7 and TRBJ2-5; D not certain. TRBV6-7 is placed among ORFs of uncertain function. The CDR3 is made up of 15 amino acids. The ends were cut back, 0 bases at V and 2 bases at J, with 10 bases in the middle. The CDR3 DNA reads TGTGCCAGCAGTTACTCGATTGTAGGACAAGAGACCCAGTACTTC. Its translation is CASSYSIVGQETQYF.

The chain has TRBV7-8 and TRBJ1-2, with D possibly matching TRBD1 (5 bases). CDR3 length equals 18 residues. The V and J ends lost 2 bases and 3 bases respectively, with 22 bases between them. Germline values: CDR1 SGHVS, CDR2 FQNEAQ. Here the CDR3 DNA reads TGTGCCAGCAGCTTACCTATCGCAGTCCGGGGCCCGGACTATGGCTACACCTTC. Translation gives CASSLPIAVRGPDYGYTF.

The chain is built from TRBV2 and TRBJ2-7; perhaps TRBD1 as D (6 bases). V gave up 4 bases and J gave up 1 base, with 17 bases separating them. CDR3 length: 16 amino acids. The germline V gene has CDR1 SNHLY and CDR2 FYNNEI. CDR3 nucleotide sequence: TGTGCCAGCAGTGTTCGGTGGACAGCCCTTTCCTACGAGCAGTACTTC. It encodes CASSVRWTALSYEQYF.

The rearrangement links TRBV7-2 to TRBJ1-1; D uncertain. V was shortened by 10 bases and J by 3 bases, with 12 bases between the two germline ends. The germline V gene has CDR1 SGHTA and CDR2 FQGNSA. CDR3 size: 12 residues. Here the CDR3 DNA reads TGTGCCACCGAAAACTGGTACACTGAAGCTTTCTTT. It encodes CATENWYTEAFF. The whole variable domain, filled in from reference TRBV7-2 and TRBJ1-1, reads GAGVSQSPSNKVTEKGKDVELRCDPISGHTALYWYRQSLGQGLEFLIYFQGNSAPDKSGLPSDRFSAERTGGSVSTLTIQRTQQEDSAVYLCATENWYTEAFFGQGTRLTVV.

The chain uses TRBV10-1 and TRBJ2-7; D not resolved. Germline CDR1 and CDR2: WNHNN and SYGVQD (reference sequence). CDR3 length: 14 residues. V dropped 7 bases and J dropped 6 bases, with 19 bases sitting between them. The CDR3 sequence: CASTLLSVGFEQYF. CDR3 in DNA: TGCGCCAGCACCCTGTTGAGTGTCGGCTTCGAGCAGTACTTC.

The chain carries TRBV29-1 and TRBJ1-2; TRBD1 matches at 8 bases. The length of the CDR3 is 15 residues. Germline V gives CDR1 SQVTM, CDR2 ANQGSEA. Trimming cost V 7 bases and J 4 bases; bases outside gene matches: 14. The CDR3 nucleotides are TGCAGCGCTAATGCAAGGGACAGGCTTTCCTATGGCTACACCTTC. Amino acid sequence: CSANARDRLSYGYTF.

The V and J genes are TRBV27 and TRBJ1-1, with D unclear. Deletions cut 7 bases from V and 4 bases from J, with 4 bases between. From germline, CDR1 is MNHEY and CDR2 SMNVEV (reference sequence). The CDR3 has 10 amino acids. The CDR3 DNA sequence: TGTGCCAGCACCCCCACTGAAGCTTTCTTT. The encoded protein is CASTPTEAFF.

This chain uses TRBV27 with TRBJ2-2, with a tentative D call TRBD1 (6 bases). The V end lost 5 bases, the J end lost 4 bases, and 14 bases lay between the germline ends. The CDR3 totals 15 residues. The germline CDR1 and CDR2 sequences are MNHEY and SMNVEV (reference sequence). CDR3: CASSPYRDTTGELFF. DNA for the CDR3: TGTGCCAGCAGTCCCTACAGGGACACCACCGGGGAGCTGTTTTTT.

V is TRBV5-4 and J is TRBJ2-7; D may be TRBD2 (7 bases). The germline gives CDR1 SGHNT, CDR2 YYREEE (reference sequence). Between the trimmed V and J ends, which lost 4 bases and 0 bases, there was a span of 20 bases. The CDR3 covers 17 residues. CDR3 in amino acids: CASSPRGGVQSSYEQYF. The CDR3 DNA is TGTGCCAGCAGCCCGAGAGGGGGGGTTCAAAGCTCCTACGAGCAGTACTTC.